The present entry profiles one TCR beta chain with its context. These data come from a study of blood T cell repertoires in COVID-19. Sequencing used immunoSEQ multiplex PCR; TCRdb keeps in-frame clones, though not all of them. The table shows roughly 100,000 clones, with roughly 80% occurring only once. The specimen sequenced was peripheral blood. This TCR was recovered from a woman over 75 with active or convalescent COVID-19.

The DNA for the CDR3 is TGTGCCAGCAGCGTAGATCCGGACAGTTTCTACAATGAGCAGTTCTTC. Protein: CASSVDPDSFYNEQFF. This chain connects TRBV9 to TRBJ2-1, with D possibly being TRBD1 (6 bases). In germline, CDR1 is SGDLS, CDR2 YYNGEE. Trimming pared 0 bases from V and 3 bases from J, leaving 13 bases between. This CDR3 spans 16 amino acids.